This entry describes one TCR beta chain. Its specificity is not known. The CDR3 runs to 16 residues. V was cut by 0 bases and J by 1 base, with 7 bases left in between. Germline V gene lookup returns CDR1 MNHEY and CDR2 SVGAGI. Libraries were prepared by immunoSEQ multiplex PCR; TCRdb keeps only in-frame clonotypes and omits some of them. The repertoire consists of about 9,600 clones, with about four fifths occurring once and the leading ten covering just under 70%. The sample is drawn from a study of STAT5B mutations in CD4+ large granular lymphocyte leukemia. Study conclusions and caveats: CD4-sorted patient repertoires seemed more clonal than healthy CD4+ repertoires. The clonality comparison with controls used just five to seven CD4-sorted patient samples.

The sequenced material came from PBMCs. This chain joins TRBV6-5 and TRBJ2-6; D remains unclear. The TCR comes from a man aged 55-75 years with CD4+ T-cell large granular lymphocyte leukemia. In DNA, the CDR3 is TGTGCCAGCAGTTACTCGGGTCTATCTGGGGCCAACGTCCTGACTTTC. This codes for CASSYSGLSGANVLTF.